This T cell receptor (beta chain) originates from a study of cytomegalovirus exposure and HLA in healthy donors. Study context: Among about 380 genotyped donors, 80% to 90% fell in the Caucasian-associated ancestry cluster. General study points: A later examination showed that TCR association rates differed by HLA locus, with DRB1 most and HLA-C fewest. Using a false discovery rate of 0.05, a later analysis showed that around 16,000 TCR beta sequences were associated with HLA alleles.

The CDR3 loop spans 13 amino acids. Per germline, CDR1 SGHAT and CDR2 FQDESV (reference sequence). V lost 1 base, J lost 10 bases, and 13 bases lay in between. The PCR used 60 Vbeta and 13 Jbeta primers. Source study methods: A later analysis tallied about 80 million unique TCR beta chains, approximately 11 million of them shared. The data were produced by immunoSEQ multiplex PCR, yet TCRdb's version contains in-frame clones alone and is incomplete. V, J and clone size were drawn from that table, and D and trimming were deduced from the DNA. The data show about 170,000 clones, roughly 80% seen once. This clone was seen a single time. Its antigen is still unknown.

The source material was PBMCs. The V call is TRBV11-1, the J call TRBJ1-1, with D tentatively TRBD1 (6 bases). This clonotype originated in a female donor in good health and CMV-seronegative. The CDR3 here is CASSLGGTIPAFF. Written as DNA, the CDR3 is TGTGCCAGCAGCTTAGGGGGGACAATTCCAGCTTTCTTT.